The source of this TCR beta chain is a study of cytomegalovirus exposure and HLA in healthy donors. As for the study in general: In a previous analysis, more than 90 million unique TCR beta sequences were found from about 190 million T cells. Most donors, 80% to 90% of 350 to 450 genotyped, fell in the Caucasian-associated ancestry cluster. Study findings and constraints: An assumption of roughly uniform sequencing depth across donors underlay the presence/absence analyses. Immune exposure data for these donors was limited to CMV serostatus.

Unmatched junction bases numbered 7, after V lost 3 bases and J lost 8 bases. The CDR3 spans 16 residues. Germline CDR1 and CDR2: SEHNR and FQNEAQ (reference sequence). This clone appeared a few times. Its antigen is unknown. A multiplex PCR was run with 60 Vbeta primers and 13 Jbeta primers. The method was immunoSEQ multiplex PCR; TCRdb's version includes in-frame clones alone and lacks a portion of them. The repertoire holds roughly 130,000 clones, with about 78% as singletons. The specimen was PBMCs. The receptor was isolated from a human donor in good health. The chain is built from TRBV7-9 and TRBJ1-4; 12 bases line up with TRBD1. The CDR3 loop is CASSFPGQGAGEKLFF. The CDR3 nucleotides read TGTGCCAGCAGCTTCCCGGGACAGGGGGCTGGGGAAAAACTGTTTTTT. The variable domain in full, with the rest retrieved from reference TRBV7-9 and TRBJ1-4, is DTGVSQNPRHKITKRGQNVTFRCDPISEHNRLYWYRQTLGQGPEFLTYFQNEAQLEKSRLLSDRFSAERPKGSFSTLEIQRTEQGDSAMYLCASSFPGQGAGEKLFFGSGTQLSVL.